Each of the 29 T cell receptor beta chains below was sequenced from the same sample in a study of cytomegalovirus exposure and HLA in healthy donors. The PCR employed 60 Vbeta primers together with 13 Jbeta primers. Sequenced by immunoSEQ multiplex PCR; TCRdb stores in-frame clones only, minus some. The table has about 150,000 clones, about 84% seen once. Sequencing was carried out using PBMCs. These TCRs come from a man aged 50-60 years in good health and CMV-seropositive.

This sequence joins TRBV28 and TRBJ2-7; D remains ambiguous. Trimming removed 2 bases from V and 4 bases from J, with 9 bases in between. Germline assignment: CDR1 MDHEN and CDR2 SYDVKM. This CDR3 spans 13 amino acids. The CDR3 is CASSLNLIYEQYF. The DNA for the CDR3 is TGTGCCAGCAGTTTAAACTTGATATACGAGCAGTACTTC.

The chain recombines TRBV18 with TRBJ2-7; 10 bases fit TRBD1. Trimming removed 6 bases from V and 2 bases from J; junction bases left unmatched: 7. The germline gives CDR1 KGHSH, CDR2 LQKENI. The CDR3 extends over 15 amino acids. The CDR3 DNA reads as TGTGCCAGCTCGCCCAGACAGGGGGCCGCCTACGAGCAGTACTTC. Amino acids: CASSPRQGAAYEQYF.

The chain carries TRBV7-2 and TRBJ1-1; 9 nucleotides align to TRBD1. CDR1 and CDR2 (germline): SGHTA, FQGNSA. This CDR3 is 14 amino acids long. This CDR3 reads CAGTGGLGNTEAFF. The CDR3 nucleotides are TGTGCAGGAACAGGGGGCCTGGGGAACACTGAAGCTTTCTTT.

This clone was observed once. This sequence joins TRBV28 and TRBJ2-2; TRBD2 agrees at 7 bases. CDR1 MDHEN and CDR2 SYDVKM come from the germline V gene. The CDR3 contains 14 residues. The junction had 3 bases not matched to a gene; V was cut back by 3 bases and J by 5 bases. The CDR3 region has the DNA TGTGCCAGCAGTTTTGTGGGGGGGACCGGGGAGCTGTTTTTT. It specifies CASSFVGGTGELFF.

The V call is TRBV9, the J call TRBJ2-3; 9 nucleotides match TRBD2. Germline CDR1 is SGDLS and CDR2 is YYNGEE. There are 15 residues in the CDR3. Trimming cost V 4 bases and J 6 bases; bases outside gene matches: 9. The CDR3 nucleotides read TGTGCCAGCAGCAAGCGGGGGGCGTCCTTGGATACGCAGTATTTT. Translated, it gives CASSKRGASLDTQYF.

CDR3 nucleotide sequence: TGTGCCAGCAGTGGGTCCCGGGACAGGCCCTACGAGCAGTACTTC. Translation: CASSGSRDRPYEQYF. V is TRBV2 and J is TRBJ2-7; the match to TRBD1 covers 8 bases. This CDR3 contains 15 residues. V lost 4 bases, J lost 2 bases, and 7 bases stayed unmatched. CDR1 and CDR2 (germline): SNHLY, FYNNEI.

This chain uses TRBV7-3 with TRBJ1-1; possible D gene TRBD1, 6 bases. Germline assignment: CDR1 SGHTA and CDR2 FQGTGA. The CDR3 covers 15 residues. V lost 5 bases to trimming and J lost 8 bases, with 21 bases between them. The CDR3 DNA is TGTGCCAGCAGCCCCGGTAGCCGAGGGGGTTTAGAAGCTTTCTTT. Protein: CASSPGSRGGLEAFF.

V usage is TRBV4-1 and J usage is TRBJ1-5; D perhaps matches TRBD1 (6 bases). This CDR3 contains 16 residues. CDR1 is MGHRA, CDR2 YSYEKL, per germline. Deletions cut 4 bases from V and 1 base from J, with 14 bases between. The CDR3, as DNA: TGCGCCAGCAGCCGAAGCCACCAGGGGAGCAATCAGCCCCAGCATTTT. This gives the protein CASSRSHQGSNQPQHF.

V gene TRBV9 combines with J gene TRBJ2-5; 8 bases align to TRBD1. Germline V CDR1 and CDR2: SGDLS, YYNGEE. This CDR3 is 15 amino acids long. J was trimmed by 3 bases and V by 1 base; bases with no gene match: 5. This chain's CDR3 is CASSVSLDREETQYF. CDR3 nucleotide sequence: TGTGCCAGCAGCGTAAGCCTGGACAGGGAAGAGACCCAGTACTTC. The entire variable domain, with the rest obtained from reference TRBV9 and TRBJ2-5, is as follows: DSGVTQTPKHLITATGQRVTLRCSPRSGDLSVYWYQQSLDQGLQFLIQYYNGEERAKGNILERFSAQQFPDLHSELNLSSLELGDSALYFCASSVSLDREETQYFGPGTRLLVL.

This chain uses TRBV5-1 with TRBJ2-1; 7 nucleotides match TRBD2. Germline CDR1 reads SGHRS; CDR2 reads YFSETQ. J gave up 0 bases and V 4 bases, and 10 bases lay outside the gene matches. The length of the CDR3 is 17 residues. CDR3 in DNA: TGCGCCAGCAGCGCCACCGGGACTAACCCCTCCTACAATGAGCAGTTCTTC. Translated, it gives CASSATGTNPSYNEQFF.

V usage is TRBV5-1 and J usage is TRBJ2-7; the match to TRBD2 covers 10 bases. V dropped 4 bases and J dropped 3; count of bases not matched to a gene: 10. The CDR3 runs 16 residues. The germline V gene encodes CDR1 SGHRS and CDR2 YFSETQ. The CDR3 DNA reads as TGCGCCAGCAGCCTTACGACCGGGACTAGCGTCTACGAGCAGTACTTC. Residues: CASSLTTGTSVYEQYF.

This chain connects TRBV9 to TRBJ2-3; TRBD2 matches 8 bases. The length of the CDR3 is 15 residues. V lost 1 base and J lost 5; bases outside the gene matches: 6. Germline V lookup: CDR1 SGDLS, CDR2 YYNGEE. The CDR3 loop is CASSVLSGAGDTQYF. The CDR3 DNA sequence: TGTGCCAGCAGCGTACTTAGCGGGGCAGGAGATACGCAGTATTTT. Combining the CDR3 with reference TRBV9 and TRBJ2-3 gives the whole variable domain DSGVTQTPKHLITATGQRVTLRCSPRSGDLSVYWYQQSLDQGLQFLIQYYNGEERAKGNILERFSAQQFPDLHSELNLSSLELGDSALYFCASSVLSGAGDTQYFGPGTRLTVL.

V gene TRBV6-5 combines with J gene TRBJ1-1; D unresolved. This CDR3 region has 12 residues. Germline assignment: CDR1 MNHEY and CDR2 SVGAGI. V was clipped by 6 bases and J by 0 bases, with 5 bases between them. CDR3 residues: CASSGVNTEAFF. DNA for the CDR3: TGTGCCAGCAGCGGAGTGAACACTGAAGCTTTCTTT.

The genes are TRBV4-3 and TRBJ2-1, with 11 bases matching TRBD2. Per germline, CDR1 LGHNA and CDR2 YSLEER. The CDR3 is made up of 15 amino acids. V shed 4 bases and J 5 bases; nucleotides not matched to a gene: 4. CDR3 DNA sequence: TGCGCCAGCAGCCCGGGACTAGCGGTAAACAATGAGCAGTTCTTC. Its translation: CASSPGLAVNNEQFF.

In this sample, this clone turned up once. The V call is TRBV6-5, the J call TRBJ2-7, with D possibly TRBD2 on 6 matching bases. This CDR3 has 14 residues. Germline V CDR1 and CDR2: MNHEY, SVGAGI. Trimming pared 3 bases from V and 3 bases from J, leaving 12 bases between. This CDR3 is CASSYRRDNYEQYF. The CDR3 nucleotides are TGTGCCAGCAGTTATCGGCGGGATAACTACGAGCAGTACTTC.

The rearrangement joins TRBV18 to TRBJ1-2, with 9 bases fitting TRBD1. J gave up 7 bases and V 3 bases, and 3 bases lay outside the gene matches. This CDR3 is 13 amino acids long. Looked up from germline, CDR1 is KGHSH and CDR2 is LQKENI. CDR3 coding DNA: TGTGCCAGCTCACCGGTGACAGGGGGTGGCTACACCTTC. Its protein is CASSPVTGGGYTF.

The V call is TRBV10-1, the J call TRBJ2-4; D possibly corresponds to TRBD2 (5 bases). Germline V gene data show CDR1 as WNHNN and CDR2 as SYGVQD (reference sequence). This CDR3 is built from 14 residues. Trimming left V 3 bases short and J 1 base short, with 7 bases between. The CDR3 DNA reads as TGCGCCAGCAGTGAACCGGGGGCCAAAAACATTCAGTACTTC. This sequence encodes CASSEPGAKNIQYF.

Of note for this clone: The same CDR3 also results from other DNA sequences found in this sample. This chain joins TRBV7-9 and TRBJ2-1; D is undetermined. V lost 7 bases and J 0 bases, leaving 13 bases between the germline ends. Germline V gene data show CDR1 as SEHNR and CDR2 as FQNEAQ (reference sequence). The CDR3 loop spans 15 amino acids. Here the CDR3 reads CASIPTPSSYNEQFF. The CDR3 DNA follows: TGTGCCAGCATCCCGACGCCTAGCTCCTACAATGAGCAGTTCTTC. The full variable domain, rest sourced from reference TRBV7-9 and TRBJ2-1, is DTGVSQNPRHKITKRGQNVTFRCDPISEHNRLYWYRQTLGQGPEFLTYFQNEAQLEKSRLLSDRFSAERPKGSFSTLEIQRTEQGDSAMYLCASIPTPSSYNEQFFGPGTRLTVL.

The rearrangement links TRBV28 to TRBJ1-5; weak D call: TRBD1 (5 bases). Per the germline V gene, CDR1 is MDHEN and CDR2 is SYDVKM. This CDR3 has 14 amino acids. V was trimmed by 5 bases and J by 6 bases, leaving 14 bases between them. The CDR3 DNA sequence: TGTGCCAGCAGTCCGACAGCCAGAGGTCAGCCCCAGCATTTT. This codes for CASSPTARGQPQHF.

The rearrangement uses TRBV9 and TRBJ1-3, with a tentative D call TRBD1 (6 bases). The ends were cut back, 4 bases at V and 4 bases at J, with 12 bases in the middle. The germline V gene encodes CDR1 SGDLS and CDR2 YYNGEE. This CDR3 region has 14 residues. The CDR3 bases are TGTGCCAGCAGCCATGCAGGACAGGGAAACACCATATATTTT. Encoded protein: CASSHAGQGNTIYF.

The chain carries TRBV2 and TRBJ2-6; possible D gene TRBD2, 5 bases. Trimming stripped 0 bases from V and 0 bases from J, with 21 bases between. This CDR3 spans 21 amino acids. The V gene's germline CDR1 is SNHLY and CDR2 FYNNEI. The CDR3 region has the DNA TGTGCCAGCAGTGAAGCGCCTAGCATTGGCAGTTTAATCTCTGGGGCCAACGTCCTGACTTTC. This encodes CASSEAPSIGSLISGANVLTF.

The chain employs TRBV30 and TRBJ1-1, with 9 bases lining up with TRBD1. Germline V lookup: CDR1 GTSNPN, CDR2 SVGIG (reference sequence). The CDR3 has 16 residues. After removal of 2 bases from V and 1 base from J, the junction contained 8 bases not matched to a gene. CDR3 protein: CAWSLGQGRGNTEAFF. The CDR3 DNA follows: TGTGCCTGGAGTTTAGGACAGGGGCGCGGGAACACTGAAGCTTTCTTT.

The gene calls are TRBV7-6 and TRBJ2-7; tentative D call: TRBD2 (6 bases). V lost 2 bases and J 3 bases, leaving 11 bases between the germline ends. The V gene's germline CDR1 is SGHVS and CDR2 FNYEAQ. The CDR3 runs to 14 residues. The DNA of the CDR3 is TGTGCCAGCAGCTTATCGGGGGAGAACTACGAGCAGTACTTC. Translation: CASSLSGENYEQYF.

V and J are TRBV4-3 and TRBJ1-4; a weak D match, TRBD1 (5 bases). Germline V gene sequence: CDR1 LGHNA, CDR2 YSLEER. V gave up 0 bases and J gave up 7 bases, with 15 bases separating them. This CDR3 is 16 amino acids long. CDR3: CASSQDGGMTFEKLFF. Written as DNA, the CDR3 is TGCGCCAGCAGCCAAGATGGGGGGATGACGTTTGAAAAACTGTTTTTT.

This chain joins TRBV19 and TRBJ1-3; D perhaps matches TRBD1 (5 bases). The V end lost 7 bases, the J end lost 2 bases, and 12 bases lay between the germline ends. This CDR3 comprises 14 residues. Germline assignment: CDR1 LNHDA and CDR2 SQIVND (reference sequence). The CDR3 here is CASKADSTGNTIYF. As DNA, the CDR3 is TGTGCCAGTAAAGCCGACAGCACTGGAAACACCATATATTTT.

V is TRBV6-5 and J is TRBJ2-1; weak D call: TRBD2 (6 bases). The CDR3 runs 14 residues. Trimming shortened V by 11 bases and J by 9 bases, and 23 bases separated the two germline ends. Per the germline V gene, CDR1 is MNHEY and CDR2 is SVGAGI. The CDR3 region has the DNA TGTGCCGCCCGCCGGGGTTCGGGGGAGAGTGAGCAGTTCTTC. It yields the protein CAARRGSGESEQFF.

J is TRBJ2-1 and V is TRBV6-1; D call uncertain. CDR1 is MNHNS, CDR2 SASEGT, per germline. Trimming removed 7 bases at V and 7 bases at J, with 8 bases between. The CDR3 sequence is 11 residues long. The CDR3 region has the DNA TGTGCCAGCAAGCAGAGGAATGAGCAGTTCTTC. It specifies CASKQRNEQFF.

The CDR3 loop is CASSIPGGQPQHF. CDR3 sequence (DNA): TGTGCCAGTAGTATCCCAGGGGGTCAGCCCCAGCATTTT. The chain carries TRBV19 and TRBJ1-5; 7 bases map to TRBD1. V was clipped by 3 bases and J by 6 bases; unmatched bases: 2. This CDR3 contains 13 residues. Germline CDR1 LNHDA, CDR2 SQIVND (reference sequence). Full variable domain (outside the CDR3, taken from reference TRBV19 and TRBJ1-5): DGGITQSPKYLFRKEGQNVTLSCEQNLNHDAMYWYRQDPGQGLRLIYYSQIVNDFQKGDIAEGYSVSREKKESFPLTVTSAQKNPTAFYLCASSIPGGQPQHFGDGTRLSIL.

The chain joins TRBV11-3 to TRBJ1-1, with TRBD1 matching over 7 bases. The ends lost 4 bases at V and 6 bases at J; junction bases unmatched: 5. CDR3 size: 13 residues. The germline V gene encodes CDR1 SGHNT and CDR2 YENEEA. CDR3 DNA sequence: TGTGCCAGCAGCTCCTCCACAGGGGCTGAAGCTTTCTTT. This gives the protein CASSSSTGAEAFF.